This is a list of T cell receptor beta chains from one sample in a study of blood T cell repertoires in COVID-19. Libraries were prepared by immunoSEQ multiplex PCR; TCRdb keeps only in-frame clonotypes and omits some of them. The top ten hold about 0.76% of the sample, which has more than 150,000 clones, 94% seen once. The sample consisted of peripheral blood. These receptor sequences come from a young man with COVID-19, enrolled during active disease. Both conserved end residues are trimmed from each CDR3. The D gene is left open where the match is weak.

cdr3_aa	j_call	d_call	v_call
ASSRYRGSNEKLF	TRBJ1-4	TRBD1	TRBV6-5
ASSVGAGIYGYT	TRBJ1-2	NA	TRBV9
ASSVVGGENTGELF	TRBJ2-2	NA	TRBV2
ASSVRTGISSGELF	TRBJ2-2	TRBD1	TRBV9
ASSFLGAGGLAEAF	TRBJ1-1	NA	TRBV7-2
ASNRGRTTGELF	TRBJ2-2	TRBD1	TRBV6-5
ASSQDRGGVYNEQF	TRBJ2-1	NA	TRBV4-1
ASSYSRDSPGNTIY	TRBJ1-3	TRBD1	TRBV19
ASSQAPSGGGNTQY	TRBJ2-3	TRBD2	TRBV3-1/TRBV3-2
ASSFSGEGEQY	TRBJ2-7	NA	TRBV7-9
ASSLEAATISGNTIY	TRBJ1-3	NA	TRBV2
ASSTRQGSRTDTQY	TRBJ2-3	TRBD1	TRBV7-2
ASSVGGQNTEAF	TRBJ1-1	NA	TRBV9
ASSGQGASYEQY	TRBJ2-7	TRBD1	TRBV2
ASSQDGGGYRAEAF	TRBJ1-1	NA	TRBV4-1
ASSLVRLRQSNSPLH	TRBJ1-6	NA	TRBV5-1
AISEQGNQPQH	TRBJ1-5	NA	TRBV10-3
ASSYRLAGGAF	TRBJ1-1	NA	TRBV6-5
ASSSSTGGPYGYT	TRBJ1-2	TRBD1	TRBV5-1
ATSRDRQVTDTQY	TRBJ2-3	NA	TRBV15
SALPGLAWETQY	TRBJ2-5	TRBD2	TRBV29-1
ASSLAVVSGELF	TRBJ2-2	NA	TRBV5-6
ASSGISPQETQY	TRBJ2-5	NA	TRBV10-2
ASRRDTLSNQPQH	TRBJ1-5	NA	TRBV19
ASSLDGTGVSYGYT	TRBJ1-2	TRBD1	TRBV5-5
ASSVDTGGGETQY	TRBJ2-5	NA	TRBV9
ASSPIGGPTETQY	TRBJ2-5	NA	TRBV7-2
ASSYLRGEEDTGELF	TRBJ2-2	NA	TRBV5-4
ASRSRGGETQY	TRBJ2-5	TRBD2	TRBV7-9
ASSPGLNQPQH	TRBJ1-5	NA	TRBV19
ASSVPTGGGGNQPQH	TRBJ1-5	TRBD1	TRBV2
ASSSGLAGKQETQY	TRBJ2-5	TRBD2	TRBV7-7
ASGGRKETQY	TRBJ2-5	NA	TRBV6-5
ASSISGTEYGYT	TRBJ1-2	TRBD1	TRBV19
ASSPGGNAEAF	TRBJ1-1	NA	TRBV28
ASSLNGEVVQY	TRBJ2-4	NA	TRBV11-1
ASSSGRVEQY	TRBJ2-7	TRBD2	TRBV7-9
ASSHGGANTGELF	TRBJ2-2	NA	TRBV3-1/TRBV3-2
ASSLAQGNSPLH	TRBJ1-6	NA	TRBV11-2
ASSPGQGFTGELF	TRBJ2-2	TRBD1	TRBV7-3
ASSLLPGQGDEQY	TRBJ2-7	TRBD1	TRBV27
SVGGTRKGAETQY	TRBJ2-5	NA	TRBV29-1
ASSTDRRNTGELF	TRBJ2-2	TRBD1	TRBV5-5
ASHGANYGYT	TRBJ1-2	NA	TRBV6-5
ASSATSGGVNEQF	TRBJ2-1	TRBD2	TRBV9
ASSEPTGTTEAF	TRBJ1-1	NA	TRBV25-1
ASSQDAQGIPQH	TRBJ1-5	NA	TRBV3-1/TRBV3-2
ASSYSGRINEKLF	TRBJ1-4	NA	TRBV6-5
SVAIRDRTYGYT	TRBJ1-2	TRBD1	TRBV29-1
ASSQGGSGVYNEQF	TRBJ2-1	TRBD2	TRBV3-1/TRBV3-2
ASSWARTGSDTEAF	TRBJ1-1	TRBD1	TRBV5-1
ASSDRTGGSQPQH	TRBJ1-5	TRBD1	TRBV19